The 32 T cell receptor beta chains below all came from one sample that was sequenced in a study of control samples from healthy donors and cancer patients. The data were produced by immunoSEQ multiplex PCR, yet TCRdb's version contains in-frame clones alone and is incomplete. This sample carries about 77,000 clones, approximately 92% of them seen once, and the ten largest clones take nearly 6%. The sequencing input was blood. All receptors come from a woman in her sixties in good health.

The genes are TRBV18 and TRBJ2-3; TRBD1 is a possible D gene (5 bases). Germline V gene data show CDR1 as KGHSH and CDR2 as LQKENI. The CDR3 totals 14 residues. V lost 0 bases, J lost 8 bases, and 12 bases lay in between. The CDR3 region has the DNA TGTGCCAGCTCACCACCGACAGTATCAGCTACGCAGTATTTT. This codes for CASSPPTVSATQYF.

This clone was detected once. The chain is built from TRBV6-2 or TRBV6-3 and TRBJ2-1; weak D call: TRBD1 (6 bases). From germline, CDR1 is MNHEY and CDR2 SVGEGT. The CDR3 contains 13 residues. V dropped 4 bases and J dropped 4 bases, with 8 bases sitting between them. The CDR3 region has the DNA TGTGCCAGCAGTTTCGACAGGTACAATGAGCAGTTCTTC. Encoded protein: CASSFDRYNEQFF.

This clone was seen once. The V gene is TRBV2, the J gene TRBJ1-1; 7 nucleotides line up with TRBD1. The CDR3 contains 15 residues. CDR1 and CDR2 from the germline V gene are SNHLY and FYNNEI. Trimming cost V 6 bases and J 4 bases; bases outside gene matches: 11. In nucleotides, the CDR3 is TGTGCCAGCAGGACGATGGAAGCAGGGGGCACTGAAGCTTTCTTT. This translates into CASRTMEAGGTEAFF.

V is TRBV9 and J is TRBJ1-1; D not resolved. The CDR3 has 15 amino acids. The V gene lost 0 bases and the J gene lost 1 base, with 10 bases spanning the gap. The germline gives CDR1 SGDLS, CDR2 YYNGEE. The CDR3 bases are TGTGCCAGCAGCGTAGGCGTCACCTCGAACACTGAAGCTTTCTTT. This sequence encodes CASSVGVTSNTEAFF.

DNA of the CDR3: TGTGCCAGCAGCCGGCGAGGCCCAGGGGACACCGGGGAGCTGTTTTTT. The encoded protein is CASSRRGPGDTGELFF. This chain links TRBV11-2 with TRBJ2-2, with D possibly matching TRBD1 (6 bases). Between the trimmed V and J ends, which lost 5 bases and 3 bases, there was a span of 16 bases. The CDR3 consists of 16 residues. From germline, CDR1 is SGHAT and CDR2 FQNNGV.

The chain recombines TRBV2 with TRBJ1-3, with no clear D. The germline CDR1 and CDR2 sequences are SNHLY and FYNNEI. V was cut by 2 bases and J by 4 bases, with 6 bases left in between. CDR3 size: 13 residues. CDR3 nucleotide sequence: TGTGCCAGCAGTGAAACGTGGGGAAACACCATATATTTT. Amino acid sequence: CASSETWGNTIYF.

J is TRBJ1-6 and V is TRBV15; no clear D gene. The germline V and J ends were trimmed by 0 bases and 9 bases, with 12 bases remaining between them. This CDR3 contains 15 residues. In germline, CDR1 is LNHNV, CDR2 YYDKDF (reference sequence). This CDR3 is CATSRDSAGGSPLHF. The CDR3, as DNA: TGTGCCACCAGCAGAGATAGTGCAGGAGGTTCACCCCTCCACTTT.

V usage is TRBV7-3 and J usage is TRBJ1-3; 8 nucleotides agree with TRBD1. Germline-derived CDR1 and CDR2 are SGHTA and FQGTGA. The CDR3 spans 17 residues. V lost 0 bases to trimming and J lost 9 bases; unmatched junction nucleotides: 13. The CDR3 loop reads CASSLTIGQGKATTIYF. CDR3 DNA sequence: TGTGCCAGCAGCTTAACGATAGGACAGGGAAAAGCGACCACCATATATTTT.

The J gene is TRBJ1-1, the V gene TRBV27; D call uncertain. This CDR3 is built from 13 residues. With 6 bases removed from V and 7 bases from J, the gap between germline ends came to 15 bases. From germline, CDR1 is MNHEY and CDR2 SMNVEV (reference sequence). In nucleotides, the CDR3 is TGTGCCAGCAGCCCGCCGGAGGCCCTTGAAGCTTTCTTT. Translated, it gives CASSPPEALEAFF.

This chain joins TRBV15 and TRBJ2-2; 8 bases are a match to TRBD1. Germline V gene lookup returns CDR1 LNHNV and CDR2 YYDKDF (reference sequence). CDR3 length equals 16 residues. V shed 5 bases and J 7 bases; nucleotides not matched to a gene: 12. The CDR3 DNA reads as TGTGCCACCAGCCCGCTAGGACAGGGTCGGGTCGGGGAGCTGTTTTTT. It translates to CATSPLGQGRVGELFF.

V gene TRBV25-1 combines with J gene TRBJ1-3; 7 nucleotides align to TRBD1. Trimming at V came to 4 bases and at J to 0 bases, leaving 9 bases not matched to a gene. Germline V gene sequence: CDR1 MGHDK, CDR2 SYGVNS. This CDR3 region has 17 residues. The CDR3 loop is CASSGIAGTDSGNTIYF. CDR3 nucleotides: TGTGCCAGCAGTGGAATCGCAGGGACAGACTCTGGAAACACCATATATTTT.

The rearrangement uses TRBV19 and TRBJ2-5; D is possibly TRBD1 or TRBD2 (5 bases each). CDR1 is LNHDA, CDR2 SQIVND, per germline (reference sequence). V was cut by 3 bases and J by 3 bases, with 14 bases left in between. The CDR3 length is 15 residues. The CDR3 spells CASSMRRGREETQYF. In nucleotides, the CDR3 is TGTGCCAGTAGTATGAGACGGGGACGCGAAGAGACCCAGTACTTC.

This chain connects TRBV7-3 to TRBJ2-2, with D tentatively TRBD1 (5 bases). The germline gives CDR1 SGHTA, CDR2 FQGTGA. The CDR3 length is 15 residues. V lost 1 base to trimming and J lost 4 bases, with 10 bases between them. The CDR3 DNA is TGTGCCAGCAGCTTAAGAGCCCAGGGCACCGGGGAGCTGTTTTTT. It codes for CASSLRAQGTGELFF.

This clone has a handful of counts. The chain employs TRBV24-1 and TRBJ1-2, with a tentative D call TRBD1 (5 bases). The CDR3 is made up of 15 amino acids. The germline V and J ends were trimmed by 0 bases and 0 bases, with 7 bases remaining between them. The germline gives CDR1 KGHDR, CDR2 SFDVKD. The CDR3 DNA follows: TGTGCCACCAGTGATTTGCGGGGCCCTAACTATGGCTACACCTTC. Translating it yields CATSDLRGPNYGYTF.

The genes are TRBV28 and TRBJ1-2; tentative D call: TRBD1 (5 bases). The V gene lost 6 bases and the J gene lost 4 bases, with 15 bases spanning the gap. The CDR3 runs 14 residues. Germline loops: CDR1 MDHEN, CDR2 SYDVKM. Written as DNA, the CDR3 is TGTGCCAGCAGCGGAACCAGGGATTTCTATGGCTACACCTTC. Protein: CASSGTRDFYGYTF.

The chain combines TRBV30 with TRBJ2-5; D is perhaps TRBD2 (5 bases). V lost 2 bases to trimming and J lost 5 bases, with 9 bases between them. This CDR3 contains 12 residues. Germline CDR1 is GTSNPN and CDR2 is SVGIG (reference sequence). The CDR3 here is CAWSIWRETQYF. CDR3 DNA sequence: TGTGCCTGGAGTATATGGAGGGAGACCCAGTACTTC.

V and J are TRBV28 and TRBJ2-5, with D possibly matching TRBD2 (6 bases). CDR1 MDHEN and CDR2 SYDVKM come from the germline V gene. The CDR3 is 15 residues long. Between the trimmed V and J ends, which lost 4 bases and 2 bases, there was a span of 14 bases. The CDR3 DNA reads TGTGCCAGCAGTTCCCCCGGGACTTCTCAAGAGACCCAGTACTTC. It yields the protein CASSSPGTSQETQYF.

This CDR3 reads CSASGTGGFGNTIYF. For the CDR3, the DNA is TGCAGTGCTAGTGGCACAGGGGGTTTTGGAAACACCATATATTTT. This chain connects TRBV20-1 to TRBJ1-3; TRBD1 agrees at 8 bases. Germline V gene lookup returns CDR1 DFQATT and CDR2 SNEGSKA (reference sequence). J was trimmed by 3 bases and V by 3 bases; bases with no gene match: 7. The CDR3 has 15 amino acids.

This chain joins TRBV7-9 and TRBJ1-2; tentative D call: TRBD1 (6 bases). The CDR3 is 13 amino acids. V was trimmed by 5 bases and J by 5 bases, leaving 12 bases between them. Germline values: CDR1 SEHNR, CDR2 FQNEAQ (reference sequence). This chain's CDR3 is CASSEIQGYGYTF. The CDR3 DNA reads as TGTGCCAGCAGCGAGATACAGGGTTATGGCTACACCTTC.

The chain carries TRBV4-3 and TRBJ1-2, with D uncertain. This CDR3 is built from 16 residues. The V gene's germline CDR1 is LGHNA and CDR2 YSLEER. The V end was cut by 0 bases, the J end by 3 bases, with 14 bases between. The CDR3 spells CASSQDAPAPHYGYTF. As DNA, the CDR3 is TGCGCCAGCAGCCAAGATGCCCCAGCGCCACACTATGGCTACACCTTC.

The chain recombines TRBV27 with TRBJ1-2; 9 bases line up with TRBD1. J gave up 8 bases and V 8 bases, and 12 bases lay outside the gene matches. Germline V CDR1 and CDR2: MNHEY, SMNVEV (reference sequence). CDR3 length: 14 residues. DNA for the CDR3: TGTGCCAGCTCCCGGGACAGGGCCTCGGTAGGCTACACCTTC. Amino acid sequence: CASSRDRASVGYTF.

This rearrangement joins TRBV5-4 to TRBJ2-1; TRBD2 aligns across 11 bases. Trimming cost V 3 bases and J 5 bases; bases outside gene matches: 13. The CDR3 sequence is 18 residues long. The V gene's germline CDR1 is SGHNT and CDR2 YYREEE (reference sequence). The CDR3 sequence is CASSSGSTSGSPHNEQFF. In DNA, the CDR3 is TGTGCCAGCAGCTCCGGTAGCACTAGCGGGAGTCCCCACAATGAGCAGTTCTTC.

CDR3 region: CASSIGGNSYEQYF. The CDR3 DNA sequence: TGTGCCAGTAGTATTGGGGGAAACTCCTACGAGCAGTACTTC. The genes are TRBV19 and TRBJ2-7; either TRBD1 or TRBD2 may fit D (5 bases each). CDR3 length: 14 residues. In germline, CDR1 is LNHDA, CDR2 SQIVND (reference sequence). V dropped 3 bases and J dropped 0 bases, with 9 bases sitting between them.

The CDR3 protein is CASSEGGSTDTQYF. CDR3 DNA sequence: TGTGCCAGCAGTGAGGGCGGTAGCACAGATACGCAGTATTTT. The chain recombines TRBV6-4 with TRBJ2-3; D ambiguous. Germline V lookup: CDR1 MRHNA, CDR2 SNTAGT. Between the trimmed V and J ends, which lost 3 bases and 0 bases, there was a span of 7 bases. There are 14 residues in the CDR3.

The chain carries TRBV7-9 and TRBJ1-4; 9 positions match TRBD1. Germline V gene lookup returns CDR1 SEHNR and CDR2 FQNEAQ (reference sequence). The CDR3 covers 14 residues. With 3 bases clipped from V and 8 bases from J, the junction kept 4 bases outside the gene matches. The CDR3 sequence: CASSLGQGYEKLFF. CDR3 DNA: TGTGCCAGCAGCTTGGGACAGGGTTACGAAAAACTGTTTTTT.

This sequence joins TRBV5-6 and TRBJ1-3; D not resolved. Between the trimmed V and J ends, which lost 4 bases and 0 bases, there was a span of 14 bases. CDR1 SGHDT and CDR2 YYEEEE come from the germline V gene. The length of the CDR3 is 16 residues. CDR3 in DNA: TGTGCCAGCAGCCTTACCGGGATAGGCTCTGGAAACACCATATATTTT. Its protein product is CASSLTGIGSGNTIYF.

The CDR3 loop is CASSIEYSNQPQHF. CDR3 DNA sequence: TGTGCCAGTAGTATAGAGTATAGCAATCAGCCCCAGCATTTT. V usage is TRBV19 and J usage is TRBJ1-5; no firm D call. V was trimmed by 0 bases and J by 0 bases, leaving 3 bases between them. Germline CDR1 LNHDA, CDR2 SQIVND (reference sequence). This CDR3 spans 14 amino acids.

The chain couples TRBV19 to TRBJ1-1; D not certain. Trimming removed 3 bases at V and 1 base at J, with 15 bases between. From germline, CDR1 is LNHDA and CDR2 SQIVND (reference sequence). The CDR3 spans 16 residues. This chain's CDR3 is CASSIGNGKENTEAFF. The DNA for the CDR3 is TGTGCCAGTAGTATTGGAAACGGCAAGGAGAACACTGAAGCTTTCTTT.

The gene calls are TRBV5-6 and TRBJ2-7; no reliable D call. CDR1 SGHDT and CDR2 YYEEEE come from the germline V gene. This CDR3 region has 12 residues. Trimming pared 1 base from V and 3 bases from J, leaving 5 bases between. The CDR3 sequence is CASSLTDYEQYF. The CDR3 DNA sequence: TGTGCCAGCAGCTTGACAGACTACGAGCAGTACTTC.

The chain employs TRBV3-1 (or the pseudogene TRBV3-2) and TRBJ1-6; D perhaps matches TRBD1 (6 bases). Trimming took 0 bases from V and 8 from J, leaving 11 bases between them. Germline V gene lookup returns CDR1 LGHDT and CDR2 YNNKEL (reference sequence). The CDR3 has 15 residues. Written as DNA, the CDR3 is TGTGCCAGCAGCCAAGACGGCAGGGGATATTCACCCCTCCACTTT. As protein: CASSQDGRGYSPLHF.

The gene calls are TRBV28 and TRBJ1-2, with TRBD1 as a possible D gene (5 bases). This CDR3 comprises 13 residues. Per the germline V gene, CDR1 is MDHEN and CDR2 is SYDVKM. The V end lost 5 bases, the J end lost 4 bases, and 11 bases lay between the germline ends. CDR3 residues: CASSPGHRYGYTF. CDR3 bases: TGTGCCAGCAGTCCCGGACACCGCTATGGCTACACCTTC.

The chain recombines TRBV28 with TRBJ1-4, with D perhaps matching TRBD1 (6 bases). V lost 4 bases and J lost 5, with 11 bases in between. The CDR3 totals 14 residues. The germline V gene encodes CDR1 MDHEN and CDR2 SYDVKM. The chain's CDR3 is CASSYPGGNEKLFF. In DNA, the CDR3 is TGTGCCAGCAGTTATCCCGGGGGCAATGAAAAACTGTTTTTT.